This T cell receptor (beta chain) stems from a study of siplizumab effects on memory and regulatory T cells. The method was immunoSEQ multiplex PCR; TCRdb's version includes in-frame clones alone and lacks a portion of them. The sample lists tens of thousands of clones, roughly nine tenths occurring once. V shed 4 bases and J 2 bases; nucleotides not matched to a gene: 4. Germline CDR1 and CDR2: SNHLY and FYNNEI. The CDR3 has 14 amino acids. Sequenced sample: CD8+ T cells sorted from blood. The TCR originated in a human donor in good health. J is TRBJ2-7 and V is TRBV2; 8 bases agree with TRBD2. The CDR3 reads CASSVGTRAYEQYF. Written as DNA, the CDR3 is TGTGCCAGCAGTGTAGGGACTAGGGCCTACGAGCAGTACTTC.